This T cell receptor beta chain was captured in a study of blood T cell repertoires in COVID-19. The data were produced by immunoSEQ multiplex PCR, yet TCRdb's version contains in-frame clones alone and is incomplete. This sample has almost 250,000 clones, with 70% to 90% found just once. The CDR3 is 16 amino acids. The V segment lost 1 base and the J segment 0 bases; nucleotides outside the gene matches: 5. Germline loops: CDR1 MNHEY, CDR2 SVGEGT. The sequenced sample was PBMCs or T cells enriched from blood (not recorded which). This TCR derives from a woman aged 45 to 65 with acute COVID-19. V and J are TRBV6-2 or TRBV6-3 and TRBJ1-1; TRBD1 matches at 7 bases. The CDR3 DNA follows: TGTGCCAGCAGTTACTACGGGACAGACATGAACACTGAAGCTTTCTTT. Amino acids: CASSYYGTDMNTEAFF.